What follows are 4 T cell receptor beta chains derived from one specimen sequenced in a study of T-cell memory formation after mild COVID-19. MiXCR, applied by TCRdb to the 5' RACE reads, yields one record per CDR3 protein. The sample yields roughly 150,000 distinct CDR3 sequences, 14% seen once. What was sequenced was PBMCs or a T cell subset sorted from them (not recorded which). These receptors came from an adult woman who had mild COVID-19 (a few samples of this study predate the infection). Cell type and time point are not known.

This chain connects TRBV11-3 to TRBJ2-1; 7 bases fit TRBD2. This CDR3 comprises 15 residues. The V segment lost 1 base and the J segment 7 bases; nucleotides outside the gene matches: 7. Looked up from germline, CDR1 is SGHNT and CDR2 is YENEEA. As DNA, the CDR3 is TGTGCCAGCAGCTTAGGGAGGCGGGGGATTAATGAGCAGTTCTTC. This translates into CASSLGRRGINEQFF.

CDR3: CASSDGDNTQYF. CDR3 nucleotides: TGTGCCAGCAGTGACGGGGATAATACGCAGTATTTT. This chain uses TRBV6-2 or TRBV6-3 with TRBJ2-3; a weak D match, TRBD2 (5 bases). The CDR3 sequence is 12 residues long. Between the trimmed V and J ends, which lost 5 bases and 7 bases, there was a span of 10 bases. Germline values: CDR1 MNHEY, CDR2 SVGEGT.

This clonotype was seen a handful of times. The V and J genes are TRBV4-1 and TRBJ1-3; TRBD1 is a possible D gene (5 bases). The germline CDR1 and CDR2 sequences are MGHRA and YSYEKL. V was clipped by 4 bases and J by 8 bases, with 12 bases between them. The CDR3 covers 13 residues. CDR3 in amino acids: CASSLLGVDTIYF. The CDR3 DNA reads TGCGCCAGCAGCCTCCTAGGGGTGGACACCATATATTTT.

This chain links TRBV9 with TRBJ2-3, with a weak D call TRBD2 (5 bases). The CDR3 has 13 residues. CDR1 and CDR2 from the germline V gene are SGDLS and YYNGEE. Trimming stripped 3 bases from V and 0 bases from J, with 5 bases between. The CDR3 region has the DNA TGTGCCAGCAGCGGGACTAGCACAGATACGCAGTATTTT. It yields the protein CASSGTSTDTQYF.